This is a list of T cell receptor beta chains from one sample in a study of blood T cell repertoires in COVID-19. Sequencing used immunoSEQ multiplex PCR; TCRdb keeps in-frame clones, though not all of them. The table shows approximately 260,000 clones, with around 83% occurring only once. Material for sequencing was peripheral blood. These receptors were collected from a woman older than 75 with acute or convalescent COVID-19. Each CDR3 is given with its conserved first and last residue. Fields, in order: V gene, clone size, J gene, D gene, CDR3 DNA, CDR3 protein. D genes are given only for firm matches. Not all rows give a size; the values are once, few, many and, for expanded clones, a class.

TRBV5-6	NA	TRBJ1-1	NA	TGTGCCAGCAGCATCGGACAGACAATGAACACTGAAGCTTTCTTT	CASSIGQTMNTEAFF
TRBV4-1	once	TRBJ2-5	NA	TGCGCCAGCAGCCAAGGGATTGGGGGGAGCCTACAAGAGACCCAGTACTTC	CASSQGIGGSLQETQYF
TRBV12-5	NA	TRBJ1-1	NA	TGTGCTAGTGCCTTGGGGGCCAGGCCGGCGACTGGGAACACTGAAGCTTTCTTT	CASALGARPATGNTEAFF
TRBV2	once	TRBJ2-1	NA	TGTGCCAGCAGTGAATCCCCGGGCCCCTATAGGGGTGAGCAGTTCTTC	CASSESPGPYRGEQFF
TRBV18	NA	TRBJ2-5	NA	TGTGCCAGCTCACCCCCGGACACAGAGACCCAGTACTTC	CASSPPDTETQYF
TRBV5-6	few	TRBJ1-5	NA	TGTGCCAGCAGCCCGCAACATAGCAATCAGCCCCAGCATTTT	CASSPQHSNQPQHF
TRBV23-1	NA	TRBJ2-7	TRBD1	TGCGCCAGCAGTCAAACACTCGAACCGGGACAGGGGGCCGACGAGCAGTACTTC	CASSQTLEPGQGADEQYF
TRBV28	few	TRBJ1-1	TRBD1	TGTGCCAGAGGGCCAGGGGGCGGGAGTACCGATGGCACTGAAGCTTTCTTT	CARGPGGGSTDGTEAFF
TRBV6-5	NA	TRBJ1-1	TRBD1	TGTGCCAGCAGACGACAGGGGCGGAACACTGAAGCTTTCTTT	CASRRQGRNTEAFF
TRBV9	NA	TRBJ1-6	TRBD1	TGTGCCAGCAGCTTACGACAGGGGGATTCACCCCTCCACTTT	CASSLRQGDSPLHF
TRBV15	once	TRBJ2-1	NA	TGTGCCACCAGCCCCGATGACTCCGCCTACAATGAGCAGTTCTTC	CATSPDDSAYNEQFF
TRBV19	NA	TRBJ1-1	NA	TGTGCCAGTAGTATAGACAGGGAAGGTGAAGCTTTCTTT	CASSIDREGEAFF
TRBV2	once	TRBJ2-4	TRBD1	TGTGCCAGCAGGGGGACAGGGGAAAAAAGGGTGGTCAAAAACATTCAGTACTTC	CASRGTGEKRVVKNIQYF
TRBV27	NA	TRBJ2-7	TRBD2	TGTGCCAGCGCCCCGGGGGGGGCCGAGCAGTACTTC	CASAPGGAEQYF
TRBV4-2	NA	TRBJ2-1	TRBD2	TGTGCCAGCAGCCAAGATCAAGCGGGGGAAAACAATGAGCAGTTCTTC	CASSQDQAGENNEQFF
TRBV11-1	NA	TRBJ2-7	NA	TGTGCCAGCAGCTTAGTGGAGATCTCCTACGAGCAGTACTTC	CASSLVEISYEQYF
TRBV3-1/TRBV3-2	NA	TRBJ2-5	TRBD2	TGTGCCAGCAGCCAAGGTAGCGGGGGGGCCGGTTTAGAGACCCAGTACTTC	CASSQGSGGAGLETQYF
TRBV3-1/TRBV3-2	NA	TRBJ2-7	NA	TGTGCCAGCAGCCAAGATTCTAGCAAGCAGTACTTC	CASSQDSSKQYF
TRBV18	NA	TRBJ1-6	NA	TGTGCCAGCTCACCCGACACTTCTTATAATTCACCCCTCCACTTT	CASSPDTSYNSPLHF
TRBV2	NA	TRBJ2-2	NA	TGTGCCAGCACCGAGGAGGGCGGGGAGCTGTTTTTT	CASTEEGGELFF
TRBV4-1	few	TRBJ2-2	NA	TGCGCCAGCAAGGGGGAAATAGGGGCTCACACCGGGGAGCTGTTTTTT	CASKGEIGAHTGELFF
TRBV6-5	NA	TRBJ2-3	TRBD2	TGTGCCAGCAGGGGACTAGCGGGGTCAGATACGCAGTATTTT	CASRGLAGSDTQYF
TRBV28	NA	TRBJ1-2	NA	TGTGCCAGCAGTTTATCCAACGGGGGTCACTATGGCTACACCTTC	CASSLSNGGHYGYTF
TRBV5-4	NA	TRBJ2-5	NA	TGTGCCAGCAGCCTACGGGGAATCCAAGAGACCCAGTACTTC	CASSLRGIQETQYF
TRBV12-3/TRBV12-4	NA	TRBJ2-7	NA	TGTGCCAGCAGTTTACGTCTTCCCTTCGAGCAGTACTTC	CASSLRLPFEQYF
TRBV5-3	few	TRBJ1-1	TRBD1	TGTGCCAGAAGCCATGGGACAGACTACACTGAAGCTTTCTTT	CARSHGTDYTEAFF
TRBV7-3	NA	TRBJ2-7	TRBD2	TGTGCCAGCAGCCCACGGGAACTAGCGGTCCAGTACTTC	CASSPRELAVQYF
TRBV15	NA	TRBJ2-1	TRBD1	TGTGCCACCGAGGGACAGGGTTTGAATGAGCAGTTCTTC	CATEGQGLNEQFF
TRBV3-1/TRBV3-2	NA	TRBJ1-5	TRBD1	TGTGCCAGCAGCCAAGGGACAGGGGGCTCTCAGCCCCAGCATTTT	CASSQGTGGSQPQHF
TRBV12-3/TRBV12-4	once	TRBJ1-5	NA	TGTGCCAGCACAGGGACTTTGGGTCAGCCCCAGCATTTT	CASTGTLGQPQHF
TRBV6-5	NA	TRBJ1-1	NA	TGTGCCAGCAGCCCAAGGCAGGGGCCCACTGAAGCTTTCTTT	CASSPRQGPTEAFF
TRBV28	NA	TRBJ1-4	NA	TGTGCCAGCAGTTTACGGGGGAGTAATGAAAAACTGTTTTTT	CASSLRGSNEKLFF
TRBV9	NA	TRBJ1-3	NA	TGTGCCAGCAGTGCGGGGGCTTTAGGAAACACCATATATTTT	CASSAGALGNTIYF
TRBV5-1	NA	TRBJ2-7	NA	TGCGCCAGCAGCTTGACCGGCTACGAGCAGTACTTC	CASSLTGYEQYF
TRBV5-1	few	TRBJ2-7	TRBD1	TGCGCCAGCAGCTTGGACGGCACCGGGACAGCGTCCTACGAGCAGTACTTC	CASSLDGTGTASYEQYF
TRBV5-1	few	TRBJ1-5	NA	TGCGCCAGCAGCTTCGGAGGGATGAATCAGCCCCAGCATTTT	CASSFGGMNQPQHF
TRBV5-1	NA	TRBJ2-1	TRBD1	TGCGCCAGCAGCTTGGCAGGACAGGGTGGGAATGAGCAGTTCTTC	CASSLAGQGGNEQFF
TRBV2	NA	TRBJ2-5	TRBD1	TGTGCCAGCAGTAGGGGGACAGTACAAGAGACCCAGTACTTC	CASSRGTVQETQYF
TRBV2	NA	TRBJ2-1	TRBD2	TGTGCCAGCAGTGAAGACAGCGGGGGGGCCATTAGCTCCTACAATGAGCAGTTCTTC	CASSEDSGGAISSYNEQFF
TRBV7-2	NA	TRBJ2-3	NA	TGTGCCAGCAGCATCTACAGGGCTGATACGCAGTATTTT	CASSIYRADTQYF
TRBV2	NA	TRBJ2-7	NA	TGTGCCAGCAGTGATACGGGTTACGAGCAGTACTTC	CASSDTGYEQYF
TRBV4-1	NA	TRBJ2-7	TRBD2	TGCGCCAGCAGCCAAGCTCCTAGCGGGGGTCCCAGCTCCTACGAGCAGTACTTC	CASSQAPSGGPSSYEQYF
TRBV9	NA	TRBJ1-6	NA	TGTGCCAGCAGCGTAGGTAGAAATGATTCACCCCTCCACTTT	CASSVGRNDSPLHF
TRBV4-2	NA	TRBJ1-5	TRBD1	TGTGCCAGCAGCCAAGGACAGGGTGATCAGCCCCAGCATTTT	CASSQGQGDQPQHF
TRBV15	NA	TRBJ2-5	TRBD1	TGTGCCACCAGCAGAGACAGGGGGAGCCAAGAGACCCAGTACTTC	CATSRDRGSQETQYF
TRBV29-1	once	TRBJ2-7	TRBD1	TGCAGCGTAGCCGGGACAGGGGGGGAGCAGTACTTC	CSVAGTGGEQYF
TRBV12-3/TRBV12-4	NA	TRBJ2-5	NA	TGTGCCAGCAGCGGAGGGATAGGAGAGACCCAGTACTTC	CASSGGIGETQYF
TRBV5-4	NA	TRBJ2-7	TRBD1	TGTGCCAGCAGCCGACAGGGATTCTACGAGCAGTACTTC	CASSRQGFYEQYF